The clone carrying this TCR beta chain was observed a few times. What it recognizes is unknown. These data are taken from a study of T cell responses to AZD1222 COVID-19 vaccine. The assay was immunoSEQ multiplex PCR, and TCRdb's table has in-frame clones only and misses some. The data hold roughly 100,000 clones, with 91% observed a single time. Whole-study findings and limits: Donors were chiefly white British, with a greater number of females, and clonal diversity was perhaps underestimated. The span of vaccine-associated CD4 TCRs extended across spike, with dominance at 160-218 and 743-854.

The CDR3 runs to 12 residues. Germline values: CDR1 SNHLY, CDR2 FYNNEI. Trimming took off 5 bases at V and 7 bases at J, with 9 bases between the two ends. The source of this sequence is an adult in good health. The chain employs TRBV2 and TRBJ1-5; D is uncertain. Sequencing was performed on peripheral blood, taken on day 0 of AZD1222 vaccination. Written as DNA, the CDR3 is TGTGCCAGCAGTAGGATGACCCAGCCCCAGCATTTT. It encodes CASSRMTQPQHF.